The sequence of this T cell receptor beta chain was determined in a study of cytomegalovirus exposure and HLA in healthy donors. Vbeta (60) and Jbeta (13) primers were used in the PCR. Generated by immunoSEQ multiplex PCR, the TCRdb table keeps only in-frame clones and is missing some. The sample has about 92,000 clones; under 85% are singletons. Losses at the gene ends were 1 base for V and 4 bases for J; bases not matched to a gene: 11. CDR3 length: 17 residues. Per germline, CDR1 SGHRS and CDR2 YFSETQ. General observations from the study: In an earlier analysis, about 87% or about 30%: the productive usage of most TCR beta V segments. V- and J-gene trimming of TCR beta was linked (in a later analysis) to a missense DCLRE1C variant.

Note on this clone: What it recognizes is unknown.

The V gene is TRBV5-1, the J gene TRBJ1-1; 9 nucleotides line up with TRBD1. Sequencing was performed on PBMCs. The receptor's source is a man in his forties or fifties in good health and CMV-seropositive. CDR3 sequence (DNA): TGCGCCAGCAGCTTGATCGTACAGGGGGCAGGGGGCACTGAAGCTTTCTTT. Residues: CASSLIVQGAGGTEAFF.